A few counts support the clone carrying this T cell receptor beta chain. The antigen is unknown. Healthy Caucasian individuals from Russia aged roughly 6 to 95 were enrolled as donors. Germline V gene lookup returns CDR1 MNHNS and CDR2 SASEGT. V was trimmed by 3 bases and J by 2 bases, leaving 17 bases between them. This CDR3 contains 16 residues. The use of a sample-barcoded 5' primer and a J-beta primer mix characterized a second PCR of roughly 7 to 12 cycles. Via MiXCR, TCRdb re-called the 5' RACE reads, giving one row per CDR3 protein. The table has about a million distinct CDR3 sequences, approximately 49% seen once. The data derive from a study of blood T cells in healthy people across ages. Study-wide points: Roughly linear declines in TCR beta diversity per million T cells occurred with age. Naive and antigen-experienced cells were not separated, limiting conclusive comparison.

The receptor comes from a man aged 30 to 39 in good health. Material for sequencing was blood. V is TRBV6-1 and J is TRBJ2-7; D unclear. Here the CDR3 reads CASSEFPTRKPYEQYF. The CDR3 region has the DNA TGTGCCAGCAGTGAGTTTCCTACACGGAAACCCTACGAGCAGTACTTC.